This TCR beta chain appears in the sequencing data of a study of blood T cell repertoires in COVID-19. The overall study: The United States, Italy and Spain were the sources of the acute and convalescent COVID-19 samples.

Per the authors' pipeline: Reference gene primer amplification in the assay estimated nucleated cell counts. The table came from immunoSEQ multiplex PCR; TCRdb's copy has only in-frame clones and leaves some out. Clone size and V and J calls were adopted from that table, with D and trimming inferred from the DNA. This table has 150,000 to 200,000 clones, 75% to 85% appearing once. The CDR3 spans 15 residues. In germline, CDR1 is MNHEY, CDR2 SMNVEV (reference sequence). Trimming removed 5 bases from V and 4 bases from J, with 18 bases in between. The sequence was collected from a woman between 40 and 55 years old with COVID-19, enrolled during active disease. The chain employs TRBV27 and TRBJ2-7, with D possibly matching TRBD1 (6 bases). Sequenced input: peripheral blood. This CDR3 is CASSPSTGSGYEQYF. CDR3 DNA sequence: TGTGCCAGCAGTCCCTCGACAGGTTCGGGATACGAGCAGTACTTC.